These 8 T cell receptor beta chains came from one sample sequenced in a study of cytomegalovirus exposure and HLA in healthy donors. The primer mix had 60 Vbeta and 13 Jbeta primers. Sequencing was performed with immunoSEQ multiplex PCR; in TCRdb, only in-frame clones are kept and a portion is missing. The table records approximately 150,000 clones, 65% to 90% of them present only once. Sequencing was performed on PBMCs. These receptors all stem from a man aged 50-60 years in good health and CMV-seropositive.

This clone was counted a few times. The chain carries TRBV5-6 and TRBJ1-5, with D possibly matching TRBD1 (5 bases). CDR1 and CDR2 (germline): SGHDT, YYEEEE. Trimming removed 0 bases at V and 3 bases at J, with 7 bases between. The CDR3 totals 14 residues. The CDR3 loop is CASSLGQNNQPQHF. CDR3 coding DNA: TGTGCCAGCAGCTTGGGACAGAACAATCAGCCCCAGCATTTT. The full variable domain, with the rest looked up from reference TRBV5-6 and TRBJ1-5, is DAGVTQSPTHLIKTRGQQVTLRCSPKSGHDTVSWYQQALGQGPQFIFQYYEEEERQRGNFPDRFSGHQFPNYSSELNVNALLLGDSALYLCASSLGQNNQPQHFGDGTRLSIL.

CDR3 bases: TGTGCCAGCAGTACTGTACAGGGGTGGGGAAACATTCAGTACTTC. This translates into CASSTVQGWGNIQYF. The chain joins TRBV27 to TRBJ2-4; 7 bases match TRBD1. This CDR3 region has 15 residues. V dropped 5 bases and J dropped 6; count of bases not matched to a gene: 10. The germline V gene encodes CDR1 MNHEY and CDR2 SMNVEV (reference sequence).

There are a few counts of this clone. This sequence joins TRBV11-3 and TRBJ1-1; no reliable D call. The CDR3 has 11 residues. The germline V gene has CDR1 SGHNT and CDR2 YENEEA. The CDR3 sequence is CERRLNTEAFF. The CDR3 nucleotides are TGTGAGAGGAGGTTAAACACTGAAGCTTTCTTT.

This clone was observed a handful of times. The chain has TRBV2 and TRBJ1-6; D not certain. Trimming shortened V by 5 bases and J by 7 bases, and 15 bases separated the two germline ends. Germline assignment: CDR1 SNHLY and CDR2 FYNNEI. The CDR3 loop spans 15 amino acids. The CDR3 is CASSLNRVENSPLHF. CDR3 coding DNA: TGTGCCAGCAGTCTAAACCGGGTCGAGAATTCACCCCTCCACTTT.

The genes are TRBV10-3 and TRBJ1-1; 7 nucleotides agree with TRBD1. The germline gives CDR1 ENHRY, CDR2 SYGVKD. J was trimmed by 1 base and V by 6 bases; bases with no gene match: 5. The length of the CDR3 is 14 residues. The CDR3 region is CAISERTGNTEAFF. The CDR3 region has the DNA TGTGCCATCAGCGAAAGGACAGGGAACACTGAAGCTTTCTTT.

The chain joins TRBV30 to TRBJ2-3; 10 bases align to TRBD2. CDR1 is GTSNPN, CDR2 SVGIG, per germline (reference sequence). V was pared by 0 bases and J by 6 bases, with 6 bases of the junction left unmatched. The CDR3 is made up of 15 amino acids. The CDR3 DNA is TGTGCCTGGAGTGTGGCTAGCGGGAGATTCGATACGCAGTATTTT. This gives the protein CAWSVASGRFDTQYF. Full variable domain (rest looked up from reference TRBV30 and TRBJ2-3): SQTIHQWPATLVQPVGSPLSLECTVEGTSNPNLYWYRQAAGRGLQLLFYSVGIGQISSEVPQNLSASRPQDRQFILSSKKLLLSDSGFYLCAWSVASGRFDTQYFGPGTRLTVL.

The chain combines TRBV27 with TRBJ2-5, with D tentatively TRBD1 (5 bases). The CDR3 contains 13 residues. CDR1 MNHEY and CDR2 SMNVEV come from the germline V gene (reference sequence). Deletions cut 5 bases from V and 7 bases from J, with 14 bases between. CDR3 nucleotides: TGTGCCAGCAGTCGCAGGACCCAGGGGACCCAGTACTTC. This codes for CASSRRTQGTQYF.

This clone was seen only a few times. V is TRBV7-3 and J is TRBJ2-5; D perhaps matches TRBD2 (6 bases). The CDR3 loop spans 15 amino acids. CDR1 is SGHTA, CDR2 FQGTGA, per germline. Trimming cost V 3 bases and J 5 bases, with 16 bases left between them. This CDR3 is CASSLFIGEAETQYF. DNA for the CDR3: TGTGCCAGCAGCTTGTTCATTGGGGAGGCGGAGACCCAGTACTTC.